The T cell receptor beta chain described here comes from a study of cytomegalovirus exposure and HLA in healthy donors. Overall study context: Unique TCR beta sequences numbering fewer than 130 million came from some 200 million T cells in an earlier analysis.

Trimming left V 6 bases short and J 1 base short, with 13 bases between. This CDR3 has 14 amino acids. Germline V gene data show CDR1 as MNHNS and CDR2 as SASEGT. PCR was performed using 60 Vbeta and 13 Jbeta primers. Assay: immunoSEQ multiplex PCR; the TCRdb copy retains only in-frame clones and omits some. The sample has about 98,000 clones, approximately 74% seen once. The sequencing sample was made of PBMCs. The chain combines TRBV6-1 with TRBJ2-7; D perhaps matches TRBD2 (5 bases). This sequence was found in a male donor in good health and CMV-seronegative. CDR3 sequence reads: CASSASRGSYEQYF. The CDR3, as DNA: TGTGCCAGCAGCGCGAGTCGGGGTTCCTACGAGCAGTACTTC.